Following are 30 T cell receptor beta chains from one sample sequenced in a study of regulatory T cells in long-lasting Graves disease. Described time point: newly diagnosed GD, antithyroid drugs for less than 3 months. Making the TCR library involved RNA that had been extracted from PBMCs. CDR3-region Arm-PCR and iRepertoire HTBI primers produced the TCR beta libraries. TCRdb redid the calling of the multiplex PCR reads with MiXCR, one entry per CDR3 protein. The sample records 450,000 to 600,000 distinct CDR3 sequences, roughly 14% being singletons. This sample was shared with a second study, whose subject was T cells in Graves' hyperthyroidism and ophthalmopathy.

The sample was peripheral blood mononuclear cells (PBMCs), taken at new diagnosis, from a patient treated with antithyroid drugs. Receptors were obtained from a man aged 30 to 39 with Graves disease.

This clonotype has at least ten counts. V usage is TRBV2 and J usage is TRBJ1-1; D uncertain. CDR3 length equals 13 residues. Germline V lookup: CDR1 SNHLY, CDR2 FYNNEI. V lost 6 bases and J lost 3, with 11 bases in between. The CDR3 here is CASSVGEDTEAFF. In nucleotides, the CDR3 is TGTGCCAGCAGCGTCGGGGAGGACACTGAAGCTTTCTTT.

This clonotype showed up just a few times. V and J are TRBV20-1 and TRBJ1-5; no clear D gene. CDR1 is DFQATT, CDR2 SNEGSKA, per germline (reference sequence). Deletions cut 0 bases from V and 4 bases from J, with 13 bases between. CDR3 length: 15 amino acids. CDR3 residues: CSARDLQYTNQPQHF. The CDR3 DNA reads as TGCAGTGCTAGAGATCTACAGTACACTAATCAGCCCCAGCATTTT.

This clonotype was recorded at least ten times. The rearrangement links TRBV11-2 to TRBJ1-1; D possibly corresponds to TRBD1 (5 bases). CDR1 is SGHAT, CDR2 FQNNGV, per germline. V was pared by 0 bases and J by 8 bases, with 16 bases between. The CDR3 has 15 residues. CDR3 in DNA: TGTGCCAGCAGCTTAGATCTATTGAGATCAGGGGAAGCTTTCTTT. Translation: CASSLDLLRSGEAFF.

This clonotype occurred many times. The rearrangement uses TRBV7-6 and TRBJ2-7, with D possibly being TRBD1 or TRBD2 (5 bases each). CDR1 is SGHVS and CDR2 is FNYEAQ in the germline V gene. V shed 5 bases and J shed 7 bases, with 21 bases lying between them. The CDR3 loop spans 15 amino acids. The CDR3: CASSPSIAWDEEQYF. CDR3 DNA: TGTGCCAGCAGCCCTAGCATAGCGTGGGACGAGGAGCAGTACTTC.

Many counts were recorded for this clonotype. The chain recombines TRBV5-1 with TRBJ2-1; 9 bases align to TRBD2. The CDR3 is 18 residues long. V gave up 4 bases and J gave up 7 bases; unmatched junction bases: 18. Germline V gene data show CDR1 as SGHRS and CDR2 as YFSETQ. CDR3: CASSRPTVLAGLGNEQFF. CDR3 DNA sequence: TGCGCCAGCAGCAGACCCACGGTCCTAGCGGGGTTAGGGAATGAGCAGTTCTTC. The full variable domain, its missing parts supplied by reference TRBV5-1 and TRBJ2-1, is KAGVTQTPRYLIKTRGQQVTLSCSPISGHRSVSWYQQTPGQGLQFLFEYFSETQRNKGNFPGRFSGRQFSNSRSEMNVSTLELGDSALYLCASSRPTVLAGLGNEQFFGPGTRLTVL.

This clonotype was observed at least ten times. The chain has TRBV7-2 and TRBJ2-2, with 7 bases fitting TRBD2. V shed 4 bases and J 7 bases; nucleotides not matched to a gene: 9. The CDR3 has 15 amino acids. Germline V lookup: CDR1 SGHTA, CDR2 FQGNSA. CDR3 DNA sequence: TGTGCCAGCAGCTCTTCCGGGACTATTAACGGGGAGCTGTTTTTT. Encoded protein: CASSSSGTINGELFF.

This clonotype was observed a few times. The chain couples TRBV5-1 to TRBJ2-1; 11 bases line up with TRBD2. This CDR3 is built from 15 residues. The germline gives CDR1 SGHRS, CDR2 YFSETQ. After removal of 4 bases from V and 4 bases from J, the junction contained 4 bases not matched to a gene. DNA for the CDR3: TGCGCCAGCAGCCAACTAGCGGGAGATTACAATGAGCAGTTCTTC. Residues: CASSQLAGDYNEQFF.

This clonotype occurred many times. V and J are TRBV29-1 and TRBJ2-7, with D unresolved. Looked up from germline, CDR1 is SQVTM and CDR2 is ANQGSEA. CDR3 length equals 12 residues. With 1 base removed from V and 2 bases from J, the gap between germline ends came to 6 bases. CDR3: CSVEGNTYEQYF. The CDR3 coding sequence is TGCAGCGTTGAAGGAAACACCTACGAGCAGTACTTC.

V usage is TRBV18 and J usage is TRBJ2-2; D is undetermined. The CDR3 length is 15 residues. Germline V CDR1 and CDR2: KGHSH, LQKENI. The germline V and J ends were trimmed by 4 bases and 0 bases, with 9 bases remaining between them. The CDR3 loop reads CASSRVTTNTGELFF. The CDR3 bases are TGTGCCAGCTCACGCGTGACCACGAACACCGGGGAGCTGTTTTTT.

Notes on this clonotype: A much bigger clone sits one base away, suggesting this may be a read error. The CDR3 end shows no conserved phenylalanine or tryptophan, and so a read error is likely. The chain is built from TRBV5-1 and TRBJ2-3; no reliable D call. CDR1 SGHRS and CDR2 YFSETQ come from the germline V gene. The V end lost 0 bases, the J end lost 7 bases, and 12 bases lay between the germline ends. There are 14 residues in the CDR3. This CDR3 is CASSLDGFEYTQYS. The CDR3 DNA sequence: TGCGCCAGCAGCTTGGATGGCTTCGAATATACGCAGTATTCT.

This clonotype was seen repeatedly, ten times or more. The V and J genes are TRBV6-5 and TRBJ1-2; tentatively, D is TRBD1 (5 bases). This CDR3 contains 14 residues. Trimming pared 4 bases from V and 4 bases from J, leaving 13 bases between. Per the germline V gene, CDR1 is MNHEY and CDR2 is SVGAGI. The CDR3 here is CASSLMGPSYGYTF. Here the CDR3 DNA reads TGTGCCAGCAGTTTGATGGGGCCTTCCTATGGCTACACCTTC.

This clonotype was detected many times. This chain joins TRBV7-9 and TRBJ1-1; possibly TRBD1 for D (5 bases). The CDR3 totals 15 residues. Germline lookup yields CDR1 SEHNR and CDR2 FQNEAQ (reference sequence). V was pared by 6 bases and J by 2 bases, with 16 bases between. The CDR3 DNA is TGTGCCAGCAGGAGGGATACGACAGCTAACACTGAAGCTTTCTTT. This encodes CASRRDTTANTEAFF.

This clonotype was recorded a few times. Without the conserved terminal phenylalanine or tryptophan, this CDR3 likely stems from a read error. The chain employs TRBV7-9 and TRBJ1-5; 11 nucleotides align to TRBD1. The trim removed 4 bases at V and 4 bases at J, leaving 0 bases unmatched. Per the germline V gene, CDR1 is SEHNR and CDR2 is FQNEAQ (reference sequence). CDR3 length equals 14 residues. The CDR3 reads CASSWDRGNQPQHL. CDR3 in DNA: TGTGCCAGCAGCTGGGACAGGGGGAATCAGCCCCAGCATCTT.

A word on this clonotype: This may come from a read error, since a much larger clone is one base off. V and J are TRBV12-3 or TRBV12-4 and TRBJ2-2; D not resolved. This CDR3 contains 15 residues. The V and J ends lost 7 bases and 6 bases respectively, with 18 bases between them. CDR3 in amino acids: CASNPVVAESGELFF. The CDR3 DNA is TGTGCCAGCAACCCCGTTGTGGCTGAGTCCGGGGAGCTGTTTTTT.

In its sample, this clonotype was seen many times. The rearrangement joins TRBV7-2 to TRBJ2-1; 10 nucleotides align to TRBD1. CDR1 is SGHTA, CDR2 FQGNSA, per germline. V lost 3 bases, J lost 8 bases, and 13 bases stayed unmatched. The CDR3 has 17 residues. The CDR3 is CASSFRSPGQGFHEQFF. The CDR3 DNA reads TGTGCCAGCAGCTTCCGCTCCCCGGGACAGGGGTTCCATGAGCAGTTCTTC.

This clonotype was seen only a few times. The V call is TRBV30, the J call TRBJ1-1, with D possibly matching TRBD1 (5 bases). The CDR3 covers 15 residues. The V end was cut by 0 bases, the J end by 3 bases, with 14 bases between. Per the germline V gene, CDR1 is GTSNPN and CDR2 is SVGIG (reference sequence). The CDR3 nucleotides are TGTGCCTGGAGTGTCGCCTGGGGGGGGGACACTGAAGCTTTCTTT. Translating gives CAWSVAWGGDTEAFF.

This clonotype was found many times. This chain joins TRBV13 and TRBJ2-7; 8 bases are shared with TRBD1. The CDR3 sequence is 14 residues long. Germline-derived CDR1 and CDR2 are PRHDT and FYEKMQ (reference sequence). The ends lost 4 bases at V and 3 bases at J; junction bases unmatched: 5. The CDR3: CASSSLGQGYEQYF. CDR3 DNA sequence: TGTGCCAGCAGCTCACTCGGACAGGGCTACGAGCAGTACTTC.

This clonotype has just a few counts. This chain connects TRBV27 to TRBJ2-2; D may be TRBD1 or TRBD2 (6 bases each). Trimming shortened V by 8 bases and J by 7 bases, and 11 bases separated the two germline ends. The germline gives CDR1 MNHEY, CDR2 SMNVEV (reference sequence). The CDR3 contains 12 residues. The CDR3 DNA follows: TGTGCCAGCCTAGGGGGGATCGGGGAGCTGTTTTTT. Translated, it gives CASLGGIGELFF.

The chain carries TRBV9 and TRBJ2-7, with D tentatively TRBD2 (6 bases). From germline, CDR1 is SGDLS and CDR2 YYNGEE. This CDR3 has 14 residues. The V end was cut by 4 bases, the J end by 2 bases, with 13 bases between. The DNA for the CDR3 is TGTGCCAGCAGCCCCGAGGGGAGGCCCTACGAGCAGTACTTC. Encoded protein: CASSPEGRPYEQYF.

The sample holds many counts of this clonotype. The CDR3 DNA follows: TGTGCCAGCACCCGGACAGGGAACGGGGAGCTGTTTTTT. Encoded protein: CASTRTGNGELFF. The V and J genes are TRBV27 and TRBJ2-2; TRBD1 matches 8 bases. CDR1 and CDR2 (germline): MNHEY, SMNVEV (reference sequence). Trimming took 7 bases from V and 7 from J; bases not matched to a gene: 5. The CDR3 is 13 amino acids.

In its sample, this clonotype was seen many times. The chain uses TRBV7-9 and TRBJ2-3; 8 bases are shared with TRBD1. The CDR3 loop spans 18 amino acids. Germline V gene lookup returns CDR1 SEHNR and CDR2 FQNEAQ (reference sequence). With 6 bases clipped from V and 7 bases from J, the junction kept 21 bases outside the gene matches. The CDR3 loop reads CASRIVLARGRYPNTQYF. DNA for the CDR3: TGTGCCAGCAGAATTGTTCTAGCCAGGGGGCGATATCCGAATACGCAGTATTTT.

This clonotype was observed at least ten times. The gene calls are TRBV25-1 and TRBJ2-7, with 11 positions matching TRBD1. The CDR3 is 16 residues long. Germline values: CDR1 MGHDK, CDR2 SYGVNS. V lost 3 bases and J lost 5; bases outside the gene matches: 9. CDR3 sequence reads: CASSDLGGTGGNEQYF. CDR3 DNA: TGTGCCAGCAGTGACTTGGGCGGGACAGGGGGTAACGAGCAGTACTTC.

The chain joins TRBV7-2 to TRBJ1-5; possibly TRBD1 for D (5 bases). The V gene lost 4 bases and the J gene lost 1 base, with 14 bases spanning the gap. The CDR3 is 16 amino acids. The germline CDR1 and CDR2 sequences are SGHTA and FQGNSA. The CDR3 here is CASSSYRGVSNQPQHF. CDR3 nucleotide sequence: TGTGCCAGCAGCTCCTATCGGGGGGTGAGCAATCAGCCCCAGCATTTT.

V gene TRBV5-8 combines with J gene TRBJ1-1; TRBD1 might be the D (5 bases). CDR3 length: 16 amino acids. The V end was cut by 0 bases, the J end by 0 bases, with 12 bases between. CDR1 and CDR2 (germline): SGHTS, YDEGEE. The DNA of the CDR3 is TGTGCCAGCAGCTTGGTCGGGGCAGGGATGAACACTGAAGCTTTCTTT. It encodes CASSLVGAGMNTEAFF.

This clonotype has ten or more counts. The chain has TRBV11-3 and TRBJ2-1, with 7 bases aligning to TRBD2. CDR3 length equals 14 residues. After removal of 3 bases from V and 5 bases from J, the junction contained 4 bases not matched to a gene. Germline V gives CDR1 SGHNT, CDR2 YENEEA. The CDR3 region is CASSFSGSHNEQFF. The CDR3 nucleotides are TGTGCCAGCAGCTTTAGCGGGTCGCACAATGAGCAGTTCTTC. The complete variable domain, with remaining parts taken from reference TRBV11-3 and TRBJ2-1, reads EAGVVQSPRYKIIEKKQPVAFWCNPISGHNTLYWYLQNLGQGPELLIRYENEEAVDDSQLPKDRFSAERLKGVDSTLKIQPAELGDSAVYLCASSFSGSHNEQFFGPGTRLTVL.

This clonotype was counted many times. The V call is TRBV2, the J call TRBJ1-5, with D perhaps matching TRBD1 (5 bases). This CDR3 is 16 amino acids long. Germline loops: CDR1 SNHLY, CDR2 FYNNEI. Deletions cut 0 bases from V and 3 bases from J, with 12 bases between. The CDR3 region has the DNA TGTGCCAGCAGTGAAGCGCTGGGGCGGGTCAATCAGCCCCAGCATTTT. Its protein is CASSEALGRVNQPQHF.

The CDR3 sequence: CASSVQGLPYEQYF. The CDR3 nucleotides are TGTGCCAGCAGCGTGCAGGGTTTGCCGTACGAGCAGTACTTC. The rearrangement uses TRBV9 and TRBJ2-7, with D perhaps TRBD1 (5 bases). The V end was cut by 2 bases, the J end by 4 bases, with 13 bases between. The CDR3 is 14 residues long. CDR1 and CDR2 (germline): SGDLS, YYNGEE. The whole variable domain, remainder taken from reference TRBV9 and TRBJ2-7, is DSGVTQTPKHLITATGQRVTLRCSPRSGDLSVYWYQQSLDQGLQFLIQYYNGEERAKGNILERFSAQQFPDLHSELNLSSLELGDSALYFCASSVQGLPYEQYFGPGTRLTVT.

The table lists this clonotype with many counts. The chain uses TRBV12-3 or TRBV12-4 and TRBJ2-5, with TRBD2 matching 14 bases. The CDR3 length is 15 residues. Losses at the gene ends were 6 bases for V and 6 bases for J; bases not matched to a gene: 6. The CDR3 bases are TGTGCCAGCAGGATGACTAGCGGGAGGGGCAAGACCCAGTACTTC. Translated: CASRMTSGRGKTQYF.

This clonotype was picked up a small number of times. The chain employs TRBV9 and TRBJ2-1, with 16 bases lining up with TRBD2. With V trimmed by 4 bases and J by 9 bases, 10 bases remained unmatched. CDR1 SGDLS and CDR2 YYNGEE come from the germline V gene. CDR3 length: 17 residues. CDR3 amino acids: CASSLGTSGRGGREQFF. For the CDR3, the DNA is TGTGCCAGCAGCCTGGGGACTAGCGGGAGGGGGGGGCGTGAGCAGTTCTTC.

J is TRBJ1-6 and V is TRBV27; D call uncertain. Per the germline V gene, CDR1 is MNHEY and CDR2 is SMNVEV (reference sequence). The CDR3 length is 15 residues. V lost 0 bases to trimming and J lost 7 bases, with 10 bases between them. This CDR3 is CASSLSFVRNSPLHF. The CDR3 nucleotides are TGTGCCAGCAGTTTATCGTTCGTACGGAATTCACCCCTCCACTTT.